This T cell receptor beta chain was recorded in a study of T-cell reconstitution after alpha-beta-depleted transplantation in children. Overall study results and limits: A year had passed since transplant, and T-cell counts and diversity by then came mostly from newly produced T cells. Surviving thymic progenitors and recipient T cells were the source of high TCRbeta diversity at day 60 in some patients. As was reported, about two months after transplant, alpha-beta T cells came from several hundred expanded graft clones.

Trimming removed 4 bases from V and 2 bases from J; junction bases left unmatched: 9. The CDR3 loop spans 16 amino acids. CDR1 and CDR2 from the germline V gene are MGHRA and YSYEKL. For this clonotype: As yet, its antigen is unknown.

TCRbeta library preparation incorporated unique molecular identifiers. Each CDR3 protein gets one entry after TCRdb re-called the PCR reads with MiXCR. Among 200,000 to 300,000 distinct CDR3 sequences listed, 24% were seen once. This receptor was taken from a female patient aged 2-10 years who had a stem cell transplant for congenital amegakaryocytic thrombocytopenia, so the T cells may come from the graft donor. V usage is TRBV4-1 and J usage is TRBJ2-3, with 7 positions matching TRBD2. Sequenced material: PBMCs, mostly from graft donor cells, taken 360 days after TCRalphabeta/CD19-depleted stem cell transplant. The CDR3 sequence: CASSPTGGLNTDTQYF. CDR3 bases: TGCGCCAGCAGCCCAACGGGGGGTTTGAACACAGATACGCAGTATTTT.